This TCR beta chain originates from a study of STAT5B mutations in CD4+ large granular lymphocyte leukemia. Overall study findings and caveats: The CD4+ versus CD8+ T-LGLL clonality difference may reflect limited sample size.

Per the original methods: A productive frequency of 2.59 x 10-5 was the lowest detectable. This table comes from immunoSEQ multiplex PCR, and its TCRdb copy is limited to in-frame clones, with some not included. V, J and clone size are taken as reported in that table, and D and trimming were inferred from the DNA itself. The sample has over 30,000 clones, less than 85% seen once; the top ten hold more than 6%. Notes on this clone: Its antigen remains unidentified.

Healthy controls were blood donor buffy coats. Sequencing was performed on CD4+ T cells from blood buffy coats. This TCR was recovered from a human donor in good health.

CDR3 nucleotide sequence: TGCAGCGCCCAGCCCGGGGGTCCCTACAATGAGCAGTTCTTC. It specifies CSAQPGGPYNEQFF. This chain connects TRBV29-1 to TRBJ2-1, with D possibly TRBD2 on 6 matching bases. The CDR3 has 14 residues. Germline-derived CDR1 and CDR2 are SQVTM and ANQGSEA. Trimming removed 7 bases from V and 2 bases from J, with 15 bases in between.